This is a list of T cell receptor beta chains from one sample in a study of cytomegalovirus exposure and HLA in healthy donors. Sequencing was performed with immunoSEQ multiplex PCR; in TCRdb, only in-frame clones are kept and a portion is missing. The sample has roughly 130,000 clones, 85% to 90% seen once. The source material was PBMCs. The receptors stem from a woman in her twenties or thirties in good health and CMV-seropositive. Both conserved end residues are part of each CDR3. The D gene is left open where the match is weak. The size of a clone is reported for some rows only, either as once, few or many, or as a class for expanded clones.

TRBV5-1,NA,NA,TRBJ1-1,TGCGCCAGCACCATGAACCAGTTCCGGAACACTGAAGCTTTCTTT,CASTMNQFRNTEAFF
TRBV13,once,TRBD1,TRBJ1-3,TGTGCCAGCACAGGGGGCATTGGAAACACCATATATTTT,CASTGGIGNTIYF
TRBV7-2,NA,NA,TRBJ2-6,TGTGCCAGCAGCTCCTTGAGCTCTGGGGCCAACGTCCTGACTTTC,CASSSLSSGANVLTF
TRBV19,NA,TRBD1,TRBJ2-2,TGTGCCAGTACGGGACAGGGGGCGGGAACCGGGGAGCTGTTTTTT,CASTGQGAGTGELFF
TRBV6-1,NA,NA,TRBJ2-7,TGTGCCAGCAGTGAAGCTCCTCAGCGGCTCGCTCCCTACGAGCAGTACTTC,CASSEAPQRLAPYEQYF
TRBV5-1,NA,TRBD1,TRBJ2-7,TGCGCCAGCATGGCGGGACAGGGAATACACGAGCAGTACTTC,CASMAGQGIHEQYF
TRBV9,NA,TRBD2,TRBJ2-2,TGTGCCAGCAGCATCGGGACTAGCGGGCGTAGGGAGCTGTTTTTT,CASSIGTSGRRELFF
TRBV6-5,once,NA,TRBJ2-1,TGTGCCAGCAGGAGATACAGGGGGGAGGGTGTCGAGCAGTTCTTC,CASRRYRGEGVEQFF
TRBV2,NA,TRBD2,TRBJ2-5,TGTGCCAGCAGCGAAAAAGGGACTAGCGGGAGAGAAGAGACCCAGTACTTC,CASSEKGTSGREETQYF
TRBV18,NA,TRBD2,TRBJ2-7,TGTGCCAGCTCAGCGGCTAGCGGGCCCTCCTACGAGCAGTACTTC,CASSAASGPSYEQYF
TRBV5-8,NA,TRBD1,TRBJ1-2,TGTGCCAGCAGCTGGGGGGACAGGGAGACGCGTGGCTACACCTTC,CASSWGDRETRGYTF
TRBV4-1,NA,TRBD2,TRBJ2-3,TGCGCCAGCAGCCATAGACTAGCGGGAGGGCCCACAGATACGCAGTATTTT,CASSHRLAGGPTDTQYF
TRBV14,few,NA,TRBJ1-2,TGTGCCAGCAGCCAAGCTCGAAGAGGCCTTCCTAACTATGGCTACACCTTC,CASSQARRGLPNYGYTF
TRBV28,few,TRBD1,TRBJ1-5,TGTGCCAGCAGTCCCAGGGGGCGCAGCCAGCCCCAGCATTTT,CASSPRGRSQPQHF
TRBV18,NA,NA,TRBJ1-3,TGTGCCAGCTCACCAAGAGCACAGGGATCTGGAAACACCATATATTTT,CASSPRAQGSGNTIYF
TRBV7-8,NA,NA,TRBJ1-3,TGTGCCAGCAGCTTAGCAGCAAACCAACGGAGACTCCATGGAAACACCATATATTTT,CASSLAANQRRLHGNTIYF
TRBV11-1,NA,TRBD1,TRBJ1-1,TGTGCCAGCACTCCGAGGAGGGGGCGGGACACTGAAGCTTTCTTT,CASTPRRGRDTEAFF
TRBV6-1,NA,NA,TRBJ1-6,TGTGCCAGCAGTGAAAGAGGTCGGGGGAGCTCCTATAATTCACCCCTCCACTTT,CASSERGRGSSYNSPLHF
TRBV27,NA,NA,TRBJ2-3,TGTGCCAGCAGTGGTCTAGCTAGCACAGATACGCAGTATTTT,CASSGLASTDTQYF
TRBV27,NA,NA,TRBJ2-7,TGTGCCAGCAGAACCCTAGAGGCCTACGAGCAGTACTTC,CASRTLEAYEQYF
TRBV5-1,NA,TRBD2,TRBJ2-3,TGCGCCAGCAGCTTGGGTTCTAGCGGGAGTGCAGATACGCAGTATTTT,CASSLGSSGSADTQYF
TRBV6-5,NA,NA,TRBJ2-7,TGTGCCAGCAGTTACGTACCGGGACATACGGGCGAGCAGTACTTC,CASSYVPGHTGEQYF
TRBV5-6,NA,NA,TRBJ1-2,TGTGCCAGCAGCCCGGGGGGACTCCTTAACTATGGCTACACCTTC,CASSPGGLLNYGYTF
TRBV7-6,NA,NA,TRBJ2-5,TGTGCCAGCAGCACTACCCCCCTAGAGAGCCAAGAGACCCAGTACTTC,CASSTTPLESQETQYF
TRBV9,NA,NA,TRBJ2-5,TGTGCCAGCAGCGCCGGGAGCGGTTCAGAGACCCAGTACTTC,CASSAGSGSETQYF
TRBV27,few,NA,TRBJ2-7,TGTGCCAGCAGTTTATGGATCGGGTTCTACGAGCAGTACTTC,CASSLWIGFYEQYF
TRBV19,NA,TRBD1,TRBJ2-7,TGTGCCAGTAGTCCAGGGGGGACAGGGAACTCCTACGAGCAGTACTTC,CASSPGGTGNSYEQYF
TRBV7-8,NA,NA,TRBJ2-7,TGTGCCAGCAGCAACGGCTACGAGCAGTACTTC,CASSNGYEQYF
TRBV5-6,NA,NA,TRBJ1-2,TGTGCCAGCAGCTTGGGAACAGGGTCTTTCTATGGCTACACCTTC,CASSLGTGSFYGYTF
TRBV28,NA,NA,TRBJ1-1,TGTGCCAGCAGTTTACTAAGGGAGGGGCCCACTGAAGCTTTCTTT,CASSLLREGPTEAFF
TRBV18,NA,TRBD1,TRBJ1-1,TGTGCCAGCTCACTCGGGACAGAAACTGAAGCTTTCTTT,CASSLGTETEAFF
TRBV11-2,NA,TRBD2,TRBJ2-5,TGTGCCAGCAGCCCTAGGCTATGGACTAGCGGGGGAGAGACCCAGTACTTC,CASSPRLWTSGGETQYF
TRBV2,NA,TRBD1,TRBJ2-5,TGTGCCAGCAGTGGGCGGACAGGGTTAAAAGAGACCCAGTACTTC,CASSGRTGLKETQYF
TRBV28,NA,TRBD1,TRBJ2-3,TGTGCCAGCACCCTAAGGACAGGGACAGATACGCAGTATTTT,CASTLRTGTDTQYF
TRBV6-1,NA,TRBD1,TRBJ2-3,TGTGCCAGCATCAGACAGGGGCAGGTAGGAGATACGCAGTATTTT,CASIRQGQVGDTQYF
TRBV19,NA,NA,TRBJ1-2,TGTGCCAGTAGGTTGTCGCAGAACTATGGCTACACCTTC,CASRLSQNYGYTF
TRBV27,NA,NA,TRBJ2-3,TGTGCCAGCTCGACGAGACAGGAAGGGTCCACAGATACGCAGTATTTT,CASSTRQEGSTDTQYF
TRBV27,NA,NA,TRBJ2-5,TGTGCCAGCAGCTGGCGGCGCGGGCAAGAGACCCAGTACTTC,CASSWRRGQETQYF
TRBV5-4,NA,NA,TRBJ1-2,TGTGCCAGCAGCTCGCCAGACAGGACCTACGATGGCTACACCTTC,CASSSPDRTYDGYTF
TRBV6-6,NA,TRBD1,TRBJ1-3,TGTGCCAGCAGTCATACGACAGGGTCTGGAAACACCATATATTTT,CASSHTTGSGNTIYF
TRBV4-1,once,TRBD2,TRBJ2-3,TGCGCCAGCAGCCAAGTTCTGGCGGGAGGCTCAGATACGCAGTATTTT,CASSQVLAGGSDTQYF
TRBV7-2,NA,TRBD2,TRBJ2-1,TGTGCCAGCAGCTTAGTGGCCCTAACTAGCGGGAGGGCCAGTGAGCAGTTCTTC,CASSLVALTSGRASEQFF
TRBV15,NA,NA,TRBJ2-5,TGTGCCACCAGCAGAGATGTGACACCTGAGGGTACCCAGTACTTC,CATSRDVTPEGTQYF
TRBV19,NA,TRBD2,TRBJ2-7,TGTGCCAGTAGTCTTCGGGGGGGGCTAGTGAACGAGCAGTACTTC,CASSLRGGLVNEQYF
TRBV27,NA,NA,TRBJ2-7,TGTGCCAGCAGTTTGCGGGCCAGGTGGTACGAGCAGTACTTC,CASSLRARWYEQYF
TRBV18,NA,NA,TRBJ2-2,TGTGCCAGCTCAGGTAGAGGGAACACCGGGGAGCTGTTTTTT,CASSGRGNTGELFF